A selection of T cell receptor beta chains follows, all from one sample in a study of cytomegalovirus exposure and HLA in healthy donors. TCRdb's copy holds only in-frame clones and misses some; the assay was immunoSEQ multiplex PCR. The sample has approximately 170,000 clones, over 75% seen once. Input material: PBMCs. All receptors come from a man aged 50 to 59 in good health and CMV-seropositive. The CDR3 runs from the conserved cysteine through the conserved F or W. D genes are given only for firm matches. Clone size is shown for a subset of rows, as once, few, many or a class of expanded clone.

j_gene | d_gene | abundance | v_gene | CDR3nt | CDR3aa
TRBJ2-4 | - | - | TRBV29-1 | TGCAGCGTGGGGGGACGGGCCAAAAACATTCAGTACTTC | CSVGGRAKNIQYF
TRBJ1-2 | - | - | TRBV28 | TGTGCCAGCAGGCTACAGGATGGCTACACCTTC | CASRLQDGYTF
TRBJ2-1 | TRBD2 | - | TRBV5-1 | TGCGCCAGCAGCTTGGAGTTAGCGGGGGATAATGAGCAGTTCTTC | CASSLELAGDNEQFF
TRBJ1-6 | TRBD1 | - | TRBV4-1 | TGCGCCAGCAGCCCCCGTTCGCGGGACAGAGGAAATTCACCCCTCCACTTT | CASSPRSRDRGNSPLHF
TRBJ2-1 | TRBD1 | - | TRBV18 | TGTGCCAGCTCACCGCTTTCTCCAGGGGGCTCCTACAATGAGCAGTTCTTC | CASSPLSPGGSYNEQFF
TRBJ2-7 | TRBD1 | - | TRBV29-1 | TGCAGCGTTGTAGGACAGGGAAACTACGAGCAGTACTTC | CSVVGQGNYEQYF
TRBJ1-2 | TRBD1 | - | TRBV6-5 | TGTGCCAGCAGTCGCAACCGACAGGGTGGCTACACCTTC | CASSRNRQGGYTF
TRBJ1-1 | - | - | TRBV7-2 | TGTGCCAGCAGCTTAGAGCGGGGGGGGAGCACTGAAGCTTTCTTT | CASSLERGGSTEAFF
TRBJ1-5 | - | - | TRBV28 | TGTGCCAGCAGTTTGACATCCCAGGGGAATCAGCCCCAGCATTTT | CASSLTSQGNQPQHF
TRBJ1-2 | TRBD1 | - | TRBV30 | TGTGCCTGGAGTGCAAAGGGGGCGTATGGCTACACCTTC | CAWSAKGAYGYTF
TRBJ2-7 | TRBD2 | - | TRBV7-2 | TGTGCCAGCAGCCTCCGACGCGGGAGCTACGAGCAGTACTTC | CASSLRRGSYEQYF
TRBJ1-2 | - | - | TRBV29-1 | TGCAGCGCCCTCTCCAGGACAGCTAACTATGGCTACACCTTC | CSALSRTANYGYTF
TRBJ1-1 | - | - | TRBV7-9 | TGTGCCAGCAGCTTAGTGGTTGGGGAGGGGACTGAAGCTTTCTTT | CASSLVVGEGTEAFF
TRBJ2-1 | - | - | TRBV10-3 | TGTGCCATCAGTGTAGCTGGGAGCTCCTACAATGAGCAGTTCTTC | CAISVAGSSYNEQFF
TRBJ2-3 | TRBD2 | - | TRBV29-1 | TGCAGCGTTGAGACTAGCGGGAGGGCGTACACAGATACGCAGTATTTT | CSVETSGRAYTDTQYF
TRBJ2-1 | - | few | TRBV19 | TGTGCCAGTAGCCAATCTCCCGCAGGGAACAATGAGCAGTTCTTC | CASSQSPAGNNEQFF
TRBJ2-1 | - | - | TRBV7-9 | TGTGCCAGCAGCTCGACTAGACTCAATGTCCACGATGAGCAGTTCTTC | CASSSTRLNVHDEQFF
TRBJ2-2 | - | few | TRBV21-1 | TGTGCCAGCAGCGCCGCCAGGGTAGCTAGTCCGGTAACCGGGGAGCTGTTTTTT | CASSAARVASPVTGELFF
TRBJ1-6 | - | - | TRBV6-5 | TGTGCCAGCAGTTTGCAGGGGTTGGGTAATTCACCCCTCCACTTT | CASSLQGLGNSPLHF
TRBJ1-3 | - | once | TRBV5-1 | TGCGCCAGCAGCGCGCCTTCTGGAAACACCATATATTTT | CASSAPSGNTIYF
TRBJ1-1 | - | once | TRBV5-1 | TGCGCCAGCACCTTTGACCCAGCGGGCTCGGGCACTGAAGCTTTCTTT | CASTFDPAGSGTEAFF
TRBJ2-7 | - | - | TRBV6-5 | TGTGCCAGCAGTCAACATTACGAGCAGTACTTC | CASSQHYEQYF
TRBJ2-3 | - | once | TRBV20-1 | TGCAGTGCTTTCCGGGAAGATACGCAGTATTTT | CSAFREDTQYF
TRBJ1-1 | - | - | TRBV5-1 | TGCGCCAGCAGCAGACAGGTAATGAACACTGAGGCTTTCTTT | CASSRQVMNTEAFF
TRBJ1-5 | - | - | TRBV18 | TGTGCCAGCTCACCGAGCGGCGCCAATGATCAGCCCCAGCATTTT | CASSPSGANDQPQHF
TRBJ2-7 | TRBD1 | - | TRBV5-4 | TGTGCCAGCAGCAAGGGACAGTCCTACGAGCAGTACTTC | CASSKGQSYEQYF
TRBJ2-3 | - | - | TRBV7-9 | TGTGCCAGCAGCTCTAGCACAGATACGCAGTATTTT | CASSSSTDTQYF
TRBJ1-4 | - | once | TRBV9 | TGTGCCAGCAGCCAAGGGAGGTCGAATGAAAAACTGTTTTTT | CASSQGRSNEKLFF
TRBJ1-1 | - | - | TRBV2 | TGTGCCAGCAGTGATGCGCCGAACACTGAAGCTTTCTTT | CASSDAPNTEAFF
TRBJ2-7 | - | few | TRBV28 | TGTGCCAGCAGCCCGCCGGGACAAGTGACCTACGAGCAGTACTTC | CASSPPGQVTYEQYF
TRBJ2-1 | - | - | TRBV7-3 | TGTGCCAGCAGCCTTCCAGGGGAGCGCAATGAGCAGTTCTTC | CASSLPGERNEQFF
TRBJ1-1 | - | - | TRBV30 | TGTGCCTGGAGTATCAATGGGGGGACTGAAGCTTTCTTT | CAWSINGGTEAFF
TRBJ2-1 | - | - | TRBV21-1 | TGTGCCAGCAGCAAAGCCAGCGGGAGGTGGAATGAGCAGTTCTTC | CASSKASGRWNEQFF
TRBJ1-1 | - | - | TRBV7-9 | TGTGCCAGCAGCTTACCCCCGGGGAATCTAAACACTGAAGCTTTCTTT | CASSLPPGNLNTEAFF
TRBJ2-7 | - | few | TRBV7-8 | TGTGCCAGCACCCCCGGGCAGGGGAAATGGCGGCAGTACTTC | CASTPGQGKWRQYF
TRBJ2-2 | - | - | TRBV7-7 | TGTGCTAGCAGCCTACAGGGTGGCGGGGAGCTGTTTTTT | CASSLQGGGELFF
TRBJ2-5 | TRBD2 | - | TRBV9 | TGTGCCAGCAGCGTAGGAGGGGCGGGGGGACTAGAGACCCAGTACTTC | CASSVGGAGGLETQYF
TRBJ2-6 | TRBD2 | - | TRBV4-2 | TGTGCCAGCAGCCAAGATCTAGCGGGAGGGCCCGGGGCCAACGTCCTGACTTTC | CASSQDLAGGPGANVLTF
TRBJ2-2 | - | - | TRBV7-9 | TGTGCCAGCAGCTATTCTACCGGGGAGCTGTTTTTT | CASSYSTGELFF
TRBJ2-2 | TRBD1 | - | TRBV6-5 | TGTGCCAGCTCACTACAGGGGGCGGCCGGGGAGCTGTTTTTT | CASSLQGAAGELFF
TRBJ2-2 | TRBD1 | - | TRBV5-1 | TGCGCCAGCGGGCGGGACAGGGCGACCGGGGAGCTGTTTTTT | CASGRDRATGELFF
TRBJ1-1 | TRBD1 | few | TRBV6-5 | TGTGCCAGCGGCAACAGGGGGAGTAACACTGAAGCTTTCTTT | CASGNRGSNTEAFF
TRBJ1-2 | TRBD1 | - | TRBV5-1 | TGCGCCAGCAGCCCACAGAGCACAGGGGACTATGGCTACACCTTC | CASSPQSTGDYGYTF
TRBJ2-7 | TRBD2 | few | TRBV10-3 | TGTGCCATCAGCGGACTAGCGGGACCCTACGAGCAGTACTTC | CAISGLAGPYEQYF
TRBJ1-4 | - | - | TRBV4-1 | TGCGCCAGCAGCCAAGCGCGGTGGTCGGGGGGTGAAAAACTGTTTTTT | CASSQARWSGGEKLFF
TRBJ2-5 | TRBD2 | - | TRBV28 | TGTGCCAGCAGTTTGGCGGGGGATCAAGAGACCCAGTACTTC | CASSLAGDQETQYF